This T cell receptor (beta chain) originates from a study of T cell clones after liver transplantation. Across the study: Post-transplant blood was tracked for graft-donor-reactive T cell clones identified in a pre-transplant mixed lymphocyte reaction. Three of eight recipients were HCV-positive; others had non-autoimmune, non-viral indications.

CDR1 and CDR2 from the germline V gene are SGHNT and YYREEE (reference sequence). Trimming stripped 4 bases from V and 3 bases from J, with 13 bases between. This CDR3 region has 14 residues. General study points: Low donor cell numbers restricted donor-reactive repertoire measurement in two subjects.

Sequencing was performed with immunoSEQ multiplex PCR; in TCRdb, only in-frame clones are kept and a portion is missing. The data contain more than 95,000 clones, 90% of them singletons. Remarks on this clone: Its antigen is not known.

This receptor was obtained from a human patient who received a liver transplant. Some T cells here may be from the graft donor. The chain combines TRBV5-4 with TRBJ2-5; tentative D call: TRBD1 (6 bases). The source was CD4+ T cells from blood, collected 12 months after liver transplant. CDR3 coding DNA: TGTGCCAGCAGCCTCCGGGACACAGAAGAGACCCAGTACTTC. It yields the protein CASSLRDTEETQYF.